The entry below gives a single T cell receptor (beta chain) sequence along with its context. This same CDR3 is encoded by further DNA sequences in the sample. The data belong to a study of shared clonotypes between healthy human individuals. TCRdb keeps only in-frame clones here, not all; method: immunoSEQ multiplex PCR. The data show some 2.1 million clones, just under 95% seen once. In the naive CD8 group, cells lacked CD45RO and were positively selected for CCR7, so terminally differentiated effector memory CD45RA+ cells were left out. Sequenced: naive CD8+ T cells from PBMCs. The TCR comes from a man between 18 and 29 years old in good health. Some clones in this sample may be carry-over from other donors' samples.

In DNA form, the CDR3 reads TGTGCCAGCAGTTACGGCGGGGGGAGCTACGAGCAGTACTTC. It codes for CASSYGGGSYEQYF. The chain is built from TRBV6-6 and TRBJ2-7, with 8 bases that match TRBD2. The length of the CDR3 is 14 residues. Per germline, CDR1 MNHNY and CDR2 SVGAGI (reference sequence). With 2 bases clipped from V and 3 bases from J, the junction kept 3 bases outside the gene matches.